This TCR beta chain was sequenced for a study of sequential checkpoint blockade in melanoma. At the level of the study: First-line arms were nivolumab then ipilimumab, or the reverse, randomized 1:1.

As regards this clone: Its ends do not fully match the called genes, so a read error is possible.

Profiling relied on immunoSEQ multiplex PCR, and the TCRdb table lists in-frame clones only, not all of them. The sample contains 25,000 to 35,000 clones, around nine tenths of which appear only once. Germline V CDR1 and CDR2: SEHNR, FQNEAQ (reference sequence). CDR3 size: 15 residues. Treatment denoted: randomized to nivolumab then ipilimumab (arm A) or the reverse (arm B). From thawed PBMCs, live CD3+CD8+ cells negative for CD19 and CD56 were sorted. The V and J genes are TRBV7-9 and TRBJ2-5; TRBD2 agrees at 12 bases. The receptor was isolated from a human donor with melanoma. Here the sequenced sample was CD8+ T cells sorted from blood (inferred from file names), taken from a patient given nivolumab and ipilimumab in sequence. CDR3 residues: CASSPQGLAGETQYF. CDR3 in DNA: TGCGCCAGCAGCCCCCAGGGACTAGCGGGAGAGACCCAGTACTTC. Full variable domain (outside the CDR3, taken from reference TRBV7-9 and TRBJ2-5): DTGVSQNPRHKITKRGQNVTFRCDPISEHNRLYWYRQTLGQGPEFLTYFQNEAQLEKSRLLSDRFSAERPKGSFSTLEIQRTEQGDSAMYLCASSPQGLAGETQYFGPGTRLLVL.